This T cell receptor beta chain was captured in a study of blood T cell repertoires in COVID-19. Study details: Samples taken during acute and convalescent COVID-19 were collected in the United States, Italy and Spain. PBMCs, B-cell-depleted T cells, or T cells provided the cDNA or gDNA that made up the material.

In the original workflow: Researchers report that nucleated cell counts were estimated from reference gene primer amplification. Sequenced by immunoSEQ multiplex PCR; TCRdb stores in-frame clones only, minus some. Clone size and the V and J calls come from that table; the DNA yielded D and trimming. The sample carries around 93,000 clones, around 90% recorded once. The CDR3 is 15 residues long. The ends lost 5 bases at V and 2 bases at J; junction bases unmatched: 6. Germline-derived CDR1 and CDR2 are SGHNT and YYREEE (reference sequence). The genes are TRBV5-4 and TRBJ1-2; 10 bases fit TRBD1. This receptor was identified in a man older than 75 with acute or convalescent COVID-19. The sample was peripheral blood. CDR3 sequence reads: CASRKDRGQNYGYTF. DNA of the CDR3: TGTGCCAGCAGGAAAGACAGGGGGCAAAACTATGGCTACACCTTC.